A selection of T cell receptor beta chains follows, all from one sample in a study of low-dose radiotherapy and immunotherapy resistance in tumors. TCRdb re-analysed the reads in MiXCR, keeping a single row per CDR3 protein. The sample has around 60,000 distinct CDR3 sequences; around 23% are singletons. Sequenced material: PBMCs, taken after low-dose radiotherapy plus immunotherapy. The receptor set was obtained from a male donor with prostate cancer. The CDR3 runs from the conserved cysteine through the conserved F or W. The D gene is left open where the match is weak. The size entry is marked missing in some rows and otherwise reads once, few, many or a size class.

TRBJ1-1 many TRBV20-1 TRBD1 CSAGQGGEAFF TGCAGTGCTGGCCAGGGGGGAGAAGCTTTCTTT
TRBJ2-1 many TRBV7-9 NA CASSLGAHPYNEQFF TGTGCCAGCAGCTTAGGGGCGCACCCCTACAATGAGCAGTTCTTC
TRBJ2-7 many TRBV11-1 TRBD2 CASSHSGPETGQYF TGTGCCAGCAGCCATAGCGGGCCTGAGACTGGGCAGTACTTC
TRBJ2-1 many TRBV7-9 TRBD1 CASSLGTGTGLSYNEQFF TGTGCCAGCAGCTTAGGAACCGGGACAGGGTTATCCTACAATGAGCAGTTCTTC
TRBJ2-4 many TRBV20-1 NA CSAGPTVAKNIQYF TGCAGTGCCGGACCGACAGTAGCCAAAAACATTCAGTACTTC
TRBJ2-1 once TRBV5-6 TRBD1 CASSPQGYEGNEQFF TGTGCCAGCAGCCCACAGGGGTATGAGGGCAATGAGCAGTTCTTC
TRBJ1-5 many TRBV5-6 NA CASSDRTQQPQHF TGTGCCAGCAGTGACAGGACACAACAGCCCCAGCATTTT
TRBJ2-1 many TRBV19 NA CASSTQGGFNEQFF TGTGCCAGTAGTACTCAGGGGGGGTTCAATGAGCAGTTCTTC
TRBJ2-1 many TRBV28 NA CASRDALDSQSRNEQFF TGTGCCAGCAGGGATGCCCTGGACTCCCAATCCCGGAATGAGCAGTTCTTC
TRBJ1-1 many TRBV5-1 NA CASSLGHDTEAFF TGCGCCAGCAGCTTGGGACACGACACTGAAGCTTTCTTT
TRBJ1-1 once TRBV30 NA CAWSINRVNTEAFF TGTGCCTGGAGTATTAACAGGGTGAACACTGAAGCTTTCTTT
TRBJ2-1 once TRBV6-2/TRBV6-3 TRBD2 CASRSGDGGRNEQFF TGTGCCAGCAGAAGCGGGGACGGCGGGAGGAATGAGCAGTTCTTC
TRBJ1-2 many TRBV3-1 NA CASSHGTQTANYGYTF TGTGCCAGCAGCCATGGGACACAGACCGCTAACTATGGCTACACCTTC
TRBJ2-5 many TRBV6-2/TRBV6-3 TRBD2 CASSYLLAGELETQYF TGTGCCAGCAGTTATTTACTAGCGGGGGAGTTGGAGACCCAGTACTTC
TRBJ1-1 many TRBV21-1 NA CASSTGTAATEAFF TGTGCCAGCAGCACCGGGACGGCCGCCACTGAAGCTTTCTTT
TRBJ2-7 many TRBV5-1 TRBD2 CASSLDVAQLAREQYF TGCGCCAGCAGCTTGGATGTCGCCCAACTAGCGCGGGAGCAGTACTTC
TRBJ2-3 NA TRBV12-3/TRBV12-4 NA CASSPIPDTQYF TGTGCCAGCAGTCCAATCCCCGATACGCAGTATTTT
TRBJ2-1 many TRBV2 NA CASKKEYNEQFF TGTGCCAGCAAAAAGGAATACAATGAGCAGTTCTTC
TRBJ2-1 once TRBV10-3 NA CAINGRAGLINEQFF TGTGCCATCAACGGTAGGGCAGGGCTAATTAATGAGCAGTTCTTC
TRBJ2-2 many TRBV6-1 NA CASSEEAGAPRGTGELFF TGTGCCAGCAGTGAAGAGGCGGGGGCCCCGAGAGGAACCGGGGAGCTGTTTTTT
TRBJ2-5 many TRBV6-6 NA CATKRGESETQYF TGTGCCACCAAAAGGGGGGAATCGGAGACCCAGTACTTC
TRBJ2-3 many TRBV5-1 NA CASSVQDTDTQYF TGCGCCAGCAGCGTCCAGGACACAGATACGCAGTATTTT
TRBJ2-3 many TRBV6-2/TRBV6-3 TRBD2 CASNGLAGGNTDTQYF TGTGCCAGCAATGGACTAGCGGGGGGCAACACAGATACGCAGTATTTT
TRBJ1-1 many TRBV9 NA CASSRELVNTEAFF TGTGCCAGCAGCAGAGAACTTGTGAACACTGAAGCTTTCTTT
TRBJ2-3 NA TRBV2 TRBD1 CASSPGTGTDTQYF TGTGCCAGCAGCCCCGGGACAGGGACAGATACGCAGTATTTT